This TCR beta chain was recovered during a study of T cells in Graves' hyperthyroidism and ophthalmopathy. Study observations and caveats: In blood, most of the thyroid clonotypes expanded above 0.001 were also present.

This clonotype was detected many times. Its antigen is undetermined. J lost 4 bases, V lost 3 bases, and 6 bases had no gene match. Germline V gene data show CDR1 as SGHRS and CDR2 as YFSETQ. The length of the CDR3 is 14 residues. RNA transcripts gave rise to amplified TCR beta CDR3 regions. The TCR CDR3 first-round RT-PCR relied on the HTBI primer set. TCRdb re-analysed the multiplex PCR reads in MiXCR, keeping a single row per CDR3 protein. The sample yields 730,000 or so distinct CDR3 sequences, under 20% seen once. A patient was excluded if there was uncontrolled infection, other autoimmune disease, pregnancy or lactation.

The material sequenced was blood. The source of this sequence is a woman between 50 and 59 years old with Graves' hyperthyroidism that later progressed to Graves' ophthalmopathy. This chain connects TRBV5-1 to TRBJ1-2; 7 nucleotides agree with TRBD1. CDR3 amino acids: CASSSFRQGYGYTF. DNA of the CDR3: TGCGCCAGCAGCTCGTTTCGACAGGGCTATGGCTACACCTTC. Variable domain in full (rest from reference TRBV5-1 and TRBJ1-2): KAGVTQTPRYLIKTRGQQVTLSCSPISGHRSVSWYQQTPGQGLQFLFEYFSETQRNKGNFPGRFSGRQFSNSRSEMNVSTLELGDSALYLCASSSFRQGYGYTFGSGTRLTVV.